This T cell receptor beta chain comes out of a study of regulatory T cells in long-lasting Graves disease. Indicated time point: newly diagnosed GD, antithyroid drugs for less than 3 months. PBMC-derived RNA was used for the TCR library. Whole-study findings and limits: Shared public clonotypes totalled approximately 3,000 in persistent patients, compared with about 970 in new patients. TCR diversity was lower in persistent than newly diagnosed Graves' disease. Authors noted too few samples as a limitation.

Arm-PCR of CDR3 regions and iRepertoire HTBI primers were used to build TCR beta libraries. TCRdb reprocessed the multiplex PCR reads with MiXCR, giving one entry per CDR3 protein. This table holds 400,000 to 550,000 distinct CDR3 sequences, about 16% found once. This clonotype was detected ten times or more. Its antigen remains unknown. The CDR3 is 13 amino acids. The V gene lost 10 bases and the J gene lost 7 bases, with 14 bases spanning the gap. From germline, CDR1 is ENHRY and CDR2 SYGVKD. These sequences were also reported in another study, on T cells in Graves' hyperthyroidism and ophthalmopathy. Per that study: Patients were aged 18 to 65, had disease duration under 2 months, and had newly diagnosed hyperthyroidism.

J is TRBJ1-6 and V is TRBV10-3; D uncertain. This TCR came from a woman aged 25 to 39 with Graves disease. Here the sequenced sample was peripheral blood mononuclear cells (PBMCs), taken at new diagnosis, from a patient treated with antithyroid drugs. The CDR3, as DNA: TGTGCCAGCACCGACACTACCAATTCACCCCTCCACTTT. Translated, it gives CASTDTTNSPLHF.